One and the same sample provided the 28 T cell receptor beta chains below, sequenced in a study of blood T cell repertoires in COVID-19. Only in-frame clones appear in the TCRdb table, and some are missing; sequencing was by immunoSEQ multiplex PCR. The repertoire consists of roughly 400,000 clones, with roughly nine tenths occurring once and the leading ten covering 1.7%. The sample comprised PBMCs or T cells enriched from blood (not recorded which). The source is a woman aged 25 to 39 who had recovered from COVID-19.

The V gene is TRBV7-9, the J gene TRBJ1-2; 7 positions match TRBD1. Germline CDR1 reads SEHNR; CDR2 reads FQNEAQ (reference sequence). The CDR3 length is 14 residues. V gave up 0 bases and J gave up 4 bases; unmatched junction bases: 2. The CDR3, as DNA: TGTGCCAGCAGCTTAGCGGGGACAGCCTATGGCTACACCTTC. The encoded protein is CASSLAGTAYGYTF.

The chain combines TRBV3-1 (or the pseudogene TRBV3-2) with TRBJ1-6, with unresolved D. The CDR3 covers 18 residues. V was clipped by 4 bases and J by 0 bases, with 16 bases between them. Germline V lookup: CDR1 LGHDT, CDR2 YNNKEL (reference sequence). The CDR3 sequence is CASSRHLVKSSYNSPLHF. CDR3 nucleotides: TGTGCCAGCAGCCGTCACCTAGTCAAGAGCTCCTATAATTCACCCCTCCACTTT.

The rearrangement uses TRBV27 and TRBJ2-1; 12 bases are shared with TRBD2. With 2 bases clipped from V and 7 bases from J, the junction kept 6 bases outside the gene matches. The CDR3 sequence is 16 residues long. Germline-derived CDR1 and CDR2 are MNHEY and SMNVEV (reference sequence). CDR3 DNA sequence: TGTGCCAGCAGTTTACGTACTAGCGGGGGGAGGAATGAGCAGTTCTTC. This encodes CASSLRTSGGRNEQFF.

The J gene is TRBJ2-1, the V gene TRBV2; TRBD1 is a possible D gene (5 bases). Germline V CDR1 and CDR2: SNHLY, FYNNEI. V was clipped by 7 bases and J by 8 bases, with 15 bases between them. The CDR3 totals 13 residues. Here the CDR3 reads CASNNQGRDEQFF. CDR3 sequence (DNA): TGTGCCAGCAATAACCAGGGTAGGGATGAGCAGTTCTTC. Full variable domain (remainder filled in from reference TRBV2 and TRBJ2-1): EPEVTQTPSHQVTQMGQEVILRCVPISNHLYFYWYRQILGQKVEFLVSFYNNEISEKSEIFDDQFSVERPDGSNFTLKIRSTKLEDSAMYFCASNNQGRDEQFFGPGTRLTVL.

The V gene is TRBV19, the J gene TRBJ2-6; 8 positions match TRBD1. The junction had 4 bases not matched to a gene; V was cut back by 6 bases and J by 0 bases. In germline, CDR1 is LNHDA, CDR2 SQIVND (reference sequence). The CDR3 consists of 16 residues. As DNA, the CDR3 is TGTGCCAGTAGCCAGGACAGGGTCTCTGGGGCCAACGTCCTGACTTTC. Encoded protein: CASSQDRVSGANVLTF. Full variable domain (missing parts from reference TRBV19 and TRBJ2-6): DGGITQSPKYLFRKEGQNVTLSCEQNLNHDAMYWYRQDPGQGLRLIYYSQIVNDFQKGDIAEGYSVSREKKESFPLTVTSAQKNPTAFYLCASSQDRVSGANVLTFGAGSRLTVL.

The V call is TRBV14, the J call TRBJ1-2, with 8 bases aligning to TRBD1. V was clipped by 3 bases and J by 2 bases; unmatched bases: 5. CDR3 length: 15 residues. Looked up from germline, CDR1 is SGHDN and CDR2 is FVKESK. In nucleotides, the CDR3 is TGTGCCAGCAGCCAGACCGGGACAGGCAACTATGGCTACACCTTC. Amino acids: CASSQTGTGNYGYTF.

The chain employs TRBV29-1 and TRBJ1-1, with 12 bases that match TRBD1. V was clipped by 5 bases and J by 10 bases; unmatched bases: 11. The germline gives CDR1 SQVTM, CDR2 ANQGSEA. The length of the CDR3 is 14 residues. As DNA, the CDR3 is TGCAGCGTTATAGGGACAGGGGGCTTGGAGGGAGCTTTCTTT. Residues: CSVIGTGGLEGAFF.

J is TRBJ2-1 and V is TRBV19, with 11 bases fitting TRBD2. This CDR3 is 14 amino acids long. Germline V gene lookup returns CDR1 LNHDA and CDR2 SQIVND (reference sequence). J was trimmed by 6 bases and V by 9 bases; bases with no gene match: 7. The CDR3 coding sequence is TGTGCCAGCAAACTGGGGACTAGCGGCAATGAGCAGTTCTTC. This sequence encodes CASKLGTSGNEQFF.

This chain joins TRBV9 and TRBJ2-7; 10 bases match TRBD2. Germline lookup yields CDR1 SGDLS and CDR2 YYNGEE. V was pared by 3 bases and J by 4 bases, with 4 bases of the junction left unmatched. CDR3 size: 14 residues. The CDR3 spells CASSEASGGYEQYF. The CDR3 DNA sequence: TGTGCCAGCAGCGAGGCTAGCGGGGGTTACGAGCAGTACTTC. Full variable domain (outside the CDR3, taken from reference TRBV9 and TRBJ2-7): DSGVTQTPKHLITATGQRVTLRCSPRSGDLSVYWYQQSLDQGLQFLIQYYNGEERAKGNILERFSAQQFPDLHSELNLSSLELGDSALYFCASSEASGGYEQYFGPGTRLTVT.

The rearrangement uses TRBV5-6 and TRBJ1-4, with 7 bases lining up with TRBD1. V was pared by 0 bases and J by 5 bases, with 4 bases of the junction left unmatched. The germline gives CDR1 SGHDT, CDR2 YYEEEE. The CDR3 is 15 residues long. The CDR3 sequence: CASSLGQGQNEKLFF. CDR3 DNA: TGTGCCAGCAGCTTGGGACAGGGCCAGAATGAAAAACTGTTTTTT.

The gene calls are TRBV21-1 and TRBJ2-3; TRBD1, as called in the table, went unchecked against the DNA. TRBV21-1 is recorded as a pseudogene. The CDR3 has 18 amino acids. The CDR3 here is CASSCRTGEGASTDTQYF. As DNA, the CDR3 is TGTGCCAGCAGCTGCCGGACAGGGGAGGGGGCTAGCACAGATACGCAGTATTTT.

This chain links TRBV7-9 with TRBJ1-1; D is perhaps TRBD1 (6 bases). The CDR3 runs to 17 residues. V was shortened by 5 bases and J by 3 bases, with 22 bases between the two germline ends. Germline CDR1 is SEHNR and CDR2 is FQNEAQ (reference sequence). The CDR3 spells CASSPGAGGARDTEAFF. The DNA for the CDR3 is TGTGCCAGCAGCCCAGGAGCGGGGGGCGCTCGGGACACTGAAGCTTTCTTT.

The chain joins TRBV18 to TRBJ2-2, with D uncertain. The CDR3 sequence is 14 residues long. V lost 6 bases and J lost 3, with 11 bases in between. Germline CDR1 reads KGHSH; CDR2 reads LQKENI. CDR3 residues: CASSSRSDTGELFF. CDR3 sequence (DNA): TGTGCCAGCTCTTCGAGGTCGGACACCGGGGAGCTGTTTTTT.

The chain couples TRBV9 to TRBJ2-7; no clear D gene. The CDR3 has 12 residues. Germline CDR1 reads SGDLS; CDR2 reads YYNGEE. V lost 0 bases and J lost 3, with 4 bases in between. The CDR3 DNA follows: TGTGCCAGCAGCGTAGACAACTACGAGCAGTACTTC. Protein sequence: CASSVDNYEQYF.

This chain links TRBV18 with TRBJ1-4, with TRBD1 identical over 9 bases. Germline assignment: CDR1 KGHSH and CDR2 LQKENI. The CDR3 is 19 residues long. Trimming cost V 0 bases and J 6 bases; bases outside gene matches: 14. In DNA, the CDR3 is TGTGCCAGCTCACCACCCCCCGGGACAGGGAACCGCCGCCATGAAAAACTGTTTTTT. Its protein product is CASSPPPGTGNRRHEKLFF.

The chain employs TRBV30 and TRBJ1-6; perhaps TRBD1 as D (6 bases). This CDR3 region has 14 residues. Trimming left V 0 bases short and J 7 bases short, with 10 bases between. Germline V gene lookup returns CDR1 GTSNPN and CDR2 SVGIG (reference sequence). The CDR3: CAWSVHRGNSPLHF. For the CDR3, the DNA is TGTGCCTGGAGTGTACATAGGGGGAATTCACCCCTCCACTTT.

This rearrangement joins TRBV9 to TRBJ2-7; 8 nucleotides agree with TRBD1. CDR1 is SGDLS and CDR2 is YYNGEE in the germline V gene. V shed 3 bases and J 6 bases; nucleotides not matched to a gene: 8. CDR3 length equals 14 residues. CDR3 sequence: CASSAGGGPGEQYF. DNA for the CDR3: TGTGCCAGCAGCGCAGGGGGCGGCCCCGGCGAGCAGTACTTC.

This chain connects TRBV7-9 to TRBJ1-2, with D perhaps matching TRBD1 (6 bases). V was clipped by 5 bases and J by 7 bases, with 29 bases between them. CDR1 and CDR2 (germline): SEHNR, FQNEAQ (reference sequence). The length of the CDR3 is 18 residues. This chain's CDR3 is CASSGTVLNRAPASGYTF. The CDR3, as DNA: TGTGCCAGCAGCGGGACGGTTCTCAACAGGGCCCCGGCTTCTGGCTACACCTTC. Full variable domain (remainder filled in from reference TRBV7-9 and TRBJ1-2): DTGVSQNPRHKITKRGQNVTFRCDPISEHNRLYWYRQTLGQGPEFLTYFQNEAQLEKSRLLSDRFSAERPKGSFSTLEIQRTEQGDSAMYLCASSGTVLNRAPASGYTFGSGTRLTVV.

The gene calls are TRBV27 and TRBJ2-1; a possible D gene is TRBD1 (6 bases). Per germline, CDR1 MNHEY and CDR2 SMNVEV (reference sequence). This CDR3 comprises 16 residues. The germline V and J ends were trimmed by 5 bases and 4 bases, with 18 bases remaining between them. The CDR3 loop is CASSPLTTGFYNEQFF. In DNA, the CDR3 is TGTGCCAGCAGTCCTCTAACGACAGGTTTTTACAATGAGCAGTTCTTC.

The chain has TRBV7-9 and TRBJ1-2; the match to TRBD1 covers 7 bases. The CDR3 contains 14 residues. The germline V gene encodes CDR1 SEHNR and CDR2 FQNEAQ (reference sequence). V shed 5 bases and J 4 bases; nucleotides not matched to a gene: 7. The CDR3 DNA reads as TGTGCCAGCAGCCGTAGACAGGGCGGCTATGGCTACACCTTC. This encodes CASSRRQGGYGYTF.

This clone was found once. The chain joins TRBV5-1 to TRBJ1-6; D is undetermined. Trimming shortened V by 4 bases and J by 7 bases, and 21 bases separated the two germline ends. CDR1 is SGHRS and CDR2 is YFSETQ in the germline V gene. The CDR3 loop spans 17 amino acids. The CDR3 loop reads CASSARLNPEFNSPLHF. The CDR3 coding sequence is TGCGCCAGCAGCGCCCGACTGAATCCCGAATTCAATTCACCCCTCCACTTT.

The chain employs TRBV6-5 and TRBJ1-6; D unclear. Trimming pared 0 bases from V and 9 bases from J, leaving 6 bases between. CDR3 length: 13 residues. Per germline, CDR1 MNHEY and CDR2 SVGAGI. CDR3 sequence (DNA): TGTGCCAGCAGTTACTCCAAGAGTTCACCCCTCCACTTT. Protein product: CASSYSKSSPLHF.

The sample holds one count of this clone. This CDR3 is CASSERTGGGYTF. In nucleotides, the CDR3 is TGTGCCAGCAGTGAAAGGACAGGGGGCGGCTACACCTTC. The chain recombines TRBV2 with TRBJ1-2; 11 bases are shared with TRBD1. Germline CDR1 reads SNHLY; CDR2 reads FYNNEI. The CDR3 is 13 amino acids. V lost 2 bases and J lost 8; bases outside the gene matches: 1.

V usage is TRBV3-1 (or the pseudogene TRBV3-2) and J usage is TRBJ1-6; 7 positions match TRBD1. The CDR3 totals 16 residues. CDR1 is LGHDT, CDR2 YNNKEL, per germline (reference sequence). The V gene end was trimmed by 0 bases and the J gene end by 7 bases; junction bases not matched to a gene: 6. This CDR3 reads CASSQDIGGVNSPLHF. The CDR3 DNA reads TGTGCCAGCAGCCAAGATATAGGGGGCGTGAATTCACCCCTCCACTTT.

This clone occurred once. The CDR3 sequence is CASSLTGGSRYGYTF. CDR3 in DNA: TGTGCCAGCAGCTTAACGGGGGGTTCACGGTATGGCTACACCTTC. The chain links TRBV7-3 to TRBJ1-2; TRBD1 is a possible D gene (5 bases). This CDR3 is built from 15 residues. The V gene's germline CDR1 is SGHTA and CDR2 FQGTGA. Trimming took off 0 bases at V and 5 bases at J, with 13 bases between the two ends.

The table lists this clone with a count of one. The genes are TRBV15 and TRBJ2-2; possibly TRBD1 for D (6 bases). The germline V gene encodes CDR1 LNHNV and CDR2 YYDKDF (reference sequence). There are 16 residues in the CDR3. V lost 0 bases to trimming and J lost 7 bases, with 15 bases between them. The DNA of the CDR3 is TGTGCCACCAGCAGAGACCTGGGGGCCAGTATCGGGGAGCTGTTTTTT. This codes for CATSRDLGASIGELFF.

The genes are TRBV6-2 or TRBV6-3 and TRBJ2-2; weak D call: TRBD1 (6 bases). V lost 5 bases to trimming and J lost 5 bases, with 24 bases between them. This CDR3 region has 18 residues. CDR1 is MNHEY and CDR2 is SVGEGT in the germline V gene. The CDR3 DNA is TGTGCCAGCAGTACCCCCTCGCCCACAGGGTTTGGAACCGGGGAGCTGTTTTTT. Residues: CASSTPSPTGFGTGELFF.

This chain links TRBV5-1 with TRBJ2-2; 7 nucleotides align to TRBD1. The CDR3 length is 14 residues. Germline-derived CDR1 and CDR2 are SGHRS and YFSETQ. The V and J ends lost 0 bases and 6 bases, in that order; junction bases with no gene match: 2. This chain's CDR3 is CASSLGRGPGELFF. CDR3 bases: TGCGCCAGCAGCTTGGGAAGGGGGCCCGGGGAGCTGTTTTTT.